The clone carrying this T cell receptor beta chain was counted many times. Its antigen remains unidentified. TCRdb re-analysed the multiplex PCR reads in MiXCR, keeping a single row per CDR3 protein. The sample lists around 140,000 distinct CDR3 sequences, 20% to 25% occurring once. This entry belongs to a study of breast tumors, draining lymph nodes, adjacent tissues. The lymph nodes were axillary draining lymph nodes from breast cancer patients. In germline, CDR1 is SGHAT, CDR2 FQNNGV. This CDR3 contains 13 residues. The V end lost 7 bases, the J end lost 6 bases, and 16 bases lay between the germline ends. The study, taken as a whole, reports: Tumor and nontumor repertoires were significantly more similar in luminal-like than in basal-like breast cancer. The lymph node origin of tumor T cells was framed as consistent with a hypothesis, not demonstrated. The data were judged consistent with most tumor T cells coming from lymph node and expanding in tumor. Tumors had less TCR diversity than lymph nodes, more than nontumor tissue.

The material sequenced was axillary lymph node tissue. The rearrangement joins TRBV11-2 to TRBJ2-7, with a tentative D call TRBD2 (5 bases). This clonotype was obtained from a female donor with breast cancer. Some clones in this sample may be carry-over from other donors' samples. The CDR3 sequence is CASTLSGAGEQYF. The CDR3 DNA follows: TGTGCCAGCACCCTCAGCGGTGCGGGCGAGCAGTACTTC.